Listed below are T cell receptor beta chains from one sample, sequenced in a study of technical replicates of blood from several donors. Measured with immunoSEQ multiplex PCR; TCRdb has only the in-frame clones, and not every one. Here the sample spans about 88,000 clones, about 95% being singletons. The sequenced sample consisted of T cells isolated from PBMCs. The origin of the receptors is a human donor in good health. The CDR3 runs from the conserved cysteine through the conserved F or W. D genes are given only for firm matches. A clone size is listed for some rows: how often the clone was seen (once, few, many), or a class if it is expanded.

CDR3 protein	CDR3 DNA	J gene	D gene	clone size	V gene
CASSPAGLAGGLDTQYF	TGTGCCAGCAGCCCAGCGGGACTAGCGGGAGGACTCGATACGCAGTATTTT	TRBJ2-3	TRBD2	NA	TRBV11-3
CASSQEGTGTLYGYTF	TGCGCCAGCAGCCAAGAAGGGACAGGGACCCTCTATGGCTACACCTTC	TRBJ1-2	TRBD1	NA	TRBV4-1
CAITPDMNTEAFF	TGTGCCATCACCCCAGACATGAACACTGAAGCTTTCTTT	TRBJ1-1	NA	NA	TRBV10-3
CATSRDPQSYEQYF	TGTGCCACCAGCAGAGATCCACAGTCCTACGAGCAGTACTTC	TRBJ2-7	NA	NA	TRBV15
CASSEKLDHPTQYF	TGTGCCAGCAGTGAAAAACTAGATCATCCTACGCAGTATTTT	TRBJ2-3	NA	NA	TRBV6-1
CASSIFGTGDGYTF	TGTGCCAGTAGTATATTCGGGACAGGGGATGGCTACACCTTC	TRBJ1-2	TRBD1	NA	TRBV19
CASSTTGLRDEKLFF	TGTGCCAGCAGTACTACAGGGTTGCGAGATGAAAAACTGTTTTTT	TRBJ1-4	NA	NA	TRBV6-6
CASSLGNYPSYEQYF	TGTGCCAGCAGCTTAGGGAACTACCCTTCCTACGAGCAGTACTTC	TRBJ2-7	NA	NA	TRBV7-9
CASSAQGQVIETQYF	TGTGCCAGCAGTGCTCAGGGACAGGTAATCGAGACCCAGTACTTC	TRBJ2-5	TRBD1	NA	TRBV2
CASSFSDINSYEQYF	TGTGCCAGCAGTTTTAGCGACATCAACTCCTACGAGCAGTACTTC	TRBJ2-7	NA	NA	TRBV6-5
CASSPDYQETQYF	TGTGCCAGCAGCCCGGACTACCAAGAGACCCAGTACTTC	TRBJ2-5	NA	NA	TRBV7-8
CASSLAQYNEQFF	TGCGCCAGCAGCTTGGCTCAGTACAATGAGCAGTTCTTC	TRBJ2-1	NA	NA	TRBV5-1
CASSVNRFLNTEAFF	TGTGCCAGCAGCGTCAACAGGTTTTTGAACACTGAAGCTTTCTTT	TRBJ1-1	NA	NA	TRBV7-3
CAARDSTDTQYF	TGTGCGGCGCGGGATAGCACAGATACGCAGTATTTT	TRBJ2-3	NA	once	TRBV25-1
CASSLAPSRNTEAFF	TGTGCCAGCAGCTTAGCGCCGTCGAGAAACACTGAAGCTTTCTTT	TRBJ1-1	NA	NA	TRBV7-6
CASGWGQHEQFF	TGTGCTAGTGGTTGGGGACAACATGAGCAGTTCTTC	TRBJ2-1	NA	NA	TRBV12-5
CASSVQGTSGSGVYNEQFF	TGTGCCAGCAGCGTGCAAGGGACTAGCGGGAGCGGGGTTTACAATGAGCAGTTCTTC	TRBJ2-1	TRBD2	NA	TRBV9
CASSDQSGTGLHEQYF	TGTGCCAGTAGTGACCAATCCGGGACAGGGCTACACGAGCAGTACTTC	TRBJ2-7	TRBD1	NA	TRBV19
CASSPTLAGAYEQYF	TGTGCCAGCTCACCCACACTAGCGGGAGCCTACGAGCAGTACTTC	TRBJ2-7	TRBD2	NA	TRBV18
CASMIRGTEAFF	TGTGCCAGCATGATCAGGGGGACTGAAGCTTTCTTT	TRBJ1-1	TRBD1	NA	TRBV6-6
CASSSSTSGISTDTQYF	TGTGCCAGTTCCTCCTCCACTAGCGGGATTAGCACAGATACGCAGTATTTT	TRBJ2-3	TRBD2	NA	TRBV25-1
CASSQALQGAYEQYF	TGCGCCAGCAGCCAAGCCTTACAGGGGGCGTACGAGCAGTACTTC	TRBJ2-7	TRBD1	NA	TRBV4-3
CASNVGGEDGELFF	TGTGCCAGCAACGTGGGGGGAGAAGACGGGGAGCTGTTTTTT	TRBJ2-2	NA	NA	TRBV7-8
CASSPREGMNTEAFF	TGTGCCAGCTCACCACGTGAGGGCATGAACACTGAAGCTTTCTTT	TRBJ1-1	NA	NA	TRBV18
CASSPTGPEAFF	TGTGCCAGCAGCCCGACAGGGCCTGAAGCTTTCTTT	TRBJ1-1	TRBD1	NA	TRBV6-5
CASSPLQAPADTQYF	TGTGCCAGCTCACCATTACAGGCTCCAGCAGATACGCAGTATTTT	TRBJ2-3	NA	NA	TRBV18
CSVDFPRAGEDGELFF	TGCAGCGTTGATTTCCCTCGGGCGGGAGAAGACGGGGAGCTGTTTTTT	TRBJ2-2	TRBD2	NA	TRBV29-1
CASSPGQGAPRAGEKLFF	TGCGCCAGCAGCCCGGGACAGGGGGCGCCGAGAGCTGGTGAAAAACTGTTTTTT	TRBJ1-4	TRBD1	NA	TRBV5-1
CASSEGLARELFF	TGTGCCAGCAGCGAGGGACTAGCGCGGGAGCTGTTTTTT	TRBJ2-2	TRBD2	NA	TRBV9
CASSLEGAHEQYF	TGTGCCAGCAGTTTAGAGGGAGCTCACGAGCAGTACTTC	TRBJ2-7	NA	NA	TRBV28
CASSFSNSLYGYTF	TGTGCCAGCAGCTTTTCTAACAGTCTCTATGGCTACACCTTC	TRBJ1-2	NA	NA	TRBV11-3